A single count supports the clone carrying this T cell receptor beta chain. These data are taken from a study of OX40 agonist ivuxolimab in advanced cancers. The table came from immunoSEQ multiplex PCR; TCRdb's copy has only in-frame clones and leaves some out. The sample carries 65,000 to 95,000 clones, about 86% recorded once. J was trimmed by 6 bases and V by 3 bases; bases with no gene match: 5. The CDR3 runs 14 residues. Per germline, CDR1 SGHNT and CDR2 YYREEE (reference sequence). This receptor was taken from an adult with an advanced solid tumor such as melanoma, head and neck, liver or kidney cancer. Sequences were derived from CD4+ or CD8+ T cells sorted from blood, sampled in a trial of the OX40 agonist ivuxolimab. V gene TRBV5-4 combines with J gene TRBJ2-1; 8 bases are a match to TRBD1. This chain's CDR3 is CASSSRTGSNEQFF. The CDR3 nucleotides are TGTGCCAGCAGCTCTAGGACAGGGAGCAATGAGCAGTTCTTC.